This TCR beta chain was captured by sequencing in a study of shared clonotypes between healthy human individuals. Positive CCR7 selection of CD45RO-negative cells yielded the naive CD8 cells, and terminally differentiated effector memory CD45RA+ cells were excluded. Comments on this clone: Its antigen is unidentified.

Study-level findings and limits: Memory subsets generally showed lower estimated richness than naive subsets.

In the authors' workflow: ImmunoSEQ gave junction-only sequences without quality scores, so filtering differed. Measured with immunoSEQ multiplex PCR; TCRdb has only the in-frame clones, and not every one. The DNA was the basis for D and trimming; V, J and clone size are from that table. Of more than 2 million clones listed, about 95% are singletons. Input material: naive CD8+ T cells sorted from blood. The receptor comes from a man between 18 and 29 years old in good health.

CDR3 loop: CASRGGRVEAFF. The CDR3 DNA reads as TGTGCCAGCAGGGGTGGGCGGGTTGAAGCTTTCTTT. This chain links TRBV6-1 with TRBJ1-1, with unresolved D. V was trimmed by 6 bases and J by 7 bases, leaving 12 bases between them. This CDR3 spans 12 amino acids. The germline V gene has CDR1 MNHNS and CDR2 SASEGT.